This TCR beta chain is drawn from a study of ipilimumab plus nivolumab after autologous stem cell transplantation. Study-wide results and caveats: The authors say TCR, Treg and microbiome findings warrant further study.

Germline V gene sequence: CDR1 SGHRS, CDR2 YFSETQ. This CDR3 is built from 17 residues. The J segment lost 2 bases and the V segment lost 0 bases, leaving 1 base of the junction unmatched. About this clone itself: Its cognate antigen is unknown.

Using immunoSEQ multiplex PCR, the repertoire was profiled, and TCRdb retains in-frame clones only, with some absent. The sample has fewer than 30,000 clones; around 83% are singletons. The clonotype was recovered from a male donor with diffuse large B-cell lymphoma. The material was PBMCs, obtained in a trial of ipilimumab plus nivolumab as post-transplant consolidation. This chain links TRBV5-1 with TRBJ2-6, with TRBD1 matching 11 bases. The CDR3 DNA reads as TGCGCCAGCAGCTTGGGGACAGGGGGCGCTGGGGCCAACGTCCTGACTTTC. This sequence encodes CASSLGTGGAGANVLTF.